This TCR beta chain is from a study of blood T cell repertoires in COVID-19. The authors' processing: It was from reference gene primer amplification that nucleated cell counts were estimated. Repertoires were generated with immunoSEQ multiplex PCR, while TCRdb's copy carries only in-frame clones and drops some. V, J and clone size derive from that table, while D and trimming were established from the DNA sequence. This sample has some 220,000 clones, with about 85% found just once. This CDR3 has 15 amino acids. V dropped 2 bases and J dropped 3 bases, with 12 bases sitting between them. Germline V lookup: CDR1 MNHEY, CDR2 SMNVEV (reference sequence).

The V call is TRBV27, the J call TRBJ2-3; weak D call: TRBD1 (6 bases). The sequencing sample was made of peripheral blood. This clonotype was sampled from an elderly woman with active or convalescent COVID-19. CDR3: CASSLRGQQTDTQYF. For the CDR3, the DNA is TGTGCCAGCAGTTTAAGGGGACAACAAACAGATACGCAGTATTTT.